This TCR beta chain was recorded in a study of cytomegalovirus exposure and HLA in healthy donors (dated by TCRdb to the late 2010s). In the study overall: According to a later analysis, the roughly 120 validation repertoires were produced on the same platform as the roughly 700 repertoires of the first cohort. The study aimed to test whether signatures of past pathogen exposure could be identified by cataloging public T cell receptors. Along with the roughly 670-subject first cohort, a separate validation cohort of over 90 different subjects was used. To predict cytomegalovirus infection status, the study combined high-throughput TCR immunosequencing, statistical association of individual TCRs with disease status, and machine learning. On the study overall, not on this receptor specifically: A few of the identified cytomegalovirus-associated TCR beta chains were confirmed in vitro to be specific for cytomegalovirus antigens. Cytomegalovirus status was reported to be diagnosed by the classifier with high specificity and sensitivity in both the original and validation cohorts. A later analysis found that TCRs clustered in the first cohort also tended to co-occur in the approximately 120 validation repertoires, with 94% of cluster scores above 0. A later analysis lacked HLA typing for the validation cohort, so it scored co-occurrence in that cohort across all 110 or so repertoires. Most TCR sequences were observed very rarely across donors, whereas some public TCRs were present in many individuals. The study gave a list of under 200 TCR beta chains associated with cytomegalovirus. The authors suggested that the approach could potentially be generalized to other disease states and immunological phenotypes.

In the case of this clone: The antigen it recognizes is unknown. The sample holds no much larger clone one base away, and base qualities are not on file.

Separate from the approximately 700-subject first cohort, the validation cohort of roughly 110 subjects was the group to which the donors belonged. At the junction V is shortened by 3 bases and J by 5 bases, with 11 bases in between. CDR1 MNHNS and CDR2 SASEGT are derived from the germline V gene. Measured from the cysteine to the phenylalanine, the CDR3 is 14 residues long. The DNA shown is the 42-base CDR3, in frame from base 1. The method was the immunoSEQ multiplex PCR assay. Concerning the study's data processing: A statistical classification framework was developed to diagnose cytomegalovirus status using the catalog of TCR beta chain sequences. TCRdb took over this immuneACCESS table, retaining in-frame rearrangements with V and J assigned. Such tables are incomplete; in checked studies, under half of the missing clones stem from an unresolved V gene, and the remainder is unexplained. That table supplies the V and J calls and clone size; D and trimming were determined from the DNA. The sample contains 89,000 or so clones, approximately 94% of them found a single time. Jointly, the top ten make up approximately 1% of the sample.

This sequence uses TRBV6-1 and TRBJ1-5; D gene: possibly TRBD1, on 6 matching bases. Sequencing used PBMCs. This receptor was taken from a young woman in good health and CMV-seropositive. For the CDR3, the sequence is CASSERDTYQPQHF. In nucleotides, the sequence is TGTGCCAGCAGTGAGAGGGACACCTATCAGCCCCAGCATTTT.